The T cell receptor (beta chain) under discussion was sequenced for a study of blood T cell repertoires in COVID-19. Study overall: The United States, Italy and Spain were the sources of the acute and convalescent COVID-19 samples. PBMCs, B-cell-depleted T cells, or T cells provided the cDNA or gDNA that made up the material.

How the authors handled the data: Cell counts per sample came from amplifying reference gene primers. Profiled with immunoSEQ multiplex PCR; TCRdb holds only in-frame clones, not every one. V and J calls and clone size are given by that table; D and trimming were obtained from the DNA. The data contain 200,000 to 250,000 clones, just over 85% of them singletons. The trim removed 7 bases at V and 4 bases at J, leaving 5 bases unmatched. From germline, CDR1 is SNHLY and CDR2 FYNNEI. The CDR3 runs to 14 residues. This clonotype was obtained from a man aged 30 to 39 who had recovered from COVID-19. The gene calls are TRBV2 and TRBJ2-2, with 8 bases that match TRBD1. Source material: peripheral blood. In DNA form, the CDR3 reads TGTGCCAGCATTATGACAGGGGTCACCGGGGAGCTGTTTTTT. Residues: CASIMTGVTGELFF.